This T cell receptor beta chain is drawn from a study of OX40 agonist ivuxolimab in advanced cancers. Looking at the study overall: Three patients got partial responses; one had hepatocellular carcinoma and two had cutaneous melanoma.

Some clones are missing from TCRdb's copy, which holds only in-frame ones; the method was immunoSEQ multiplex PCR. The sample consists of around 86,000 clones, around 91% of them appearing once. The specimen comprised CD4+ or CD8+ T cells sorted from blood, sampled in a trial of the OX40 agonist ivuxolimab. The origin of this receptor is an adult with an advanced solid tumor such as melanoma, head and neck, liver or kidney cancer.

Written as DNA, the CDR3 is TGTGCCAGCTCACAGAGCACTAGCGGGAGTGAGACCCAGTACTTC. Its protein product is CASSQSTSGSETQYF. The chain has TRBV18 and TRBJ2-5; the match to TRBD2 covers 11 bases. V lost 4 bases, J lost 5 bases, and 6 bases stayed unmatched. This CDR3 spans 15 amino acids. The germline gives CDR1 KGHSH, CDR2 LQKENI.